This T cell receptor (beta chain) was profiled in a study of OX40 agonist ivuxolimab in advanced cancers. Study in general: At 0.01 to 10 mg/kg, ivuxolimab was administered intravenously to patients every 2 weeks. Patients with prior anti-PD-1, anti-PD-L1 or anti-CTLA-4 therapy were eligible; 35% to 50% had some. Patients with hepatocellular carcinoma, melanoma, renal cell or head and neck cancer made up the dose-escalation patients.

Method: immunoSEQ multiplex PCR; TCRdb's copy keeps in-frame clones and lacks some. The table has tens of thousands of clones, about 84% seen once. The sampling schedule covered blood at baseline, cycle 4 day 1, and cycle 7 day 1. Concerning this clone: At one end the junction does not follow the germline gene, possibly because of a read error.

Germline V gene data show CDR1 as MNHEY and CDR2 as SVGAGI. This CDR3 comprises 14 residues. Source: CD4+ or CD8+ T cells sorted from blood, taken in a trial of the OX40 agonist ivuxolimab. The sequence derives from an adult with an advanced solid tumor such as melanoma, head and neck, liver or kidney cancer. The rearrangement uses TRBV6-5 and TRBJ2-7; 9 bases agree with TRBD1. CDR3 nucleotide sequence: TGTGCCAGCAGTACCCGGGACAGGGTATACGCGCAGTACTTC. The encoded protein is CASSTRDRVYAQYF.